The present T cell receptor (beta chain) was sequenced within a study of cytomegalovirus exposure and HLA in healthy donors. While unrecorded immune exposures were likely, the donors were nominally healthy when sampled. It was with 60 Vbeta and 13 Jbeta primers that the PCR ran. How the authors handled the data: Unique TCR beta chains numbered approximately 80 million in a later analysis, with around 12 million shared. Method: immunoSEQ multiplex PCR; TCRdb's copy keeps in-frame clones and lacks some. V, J and clone size derive from that table, while D and trimming were established from the DNA sequence. The sample has fewer than 200,000 clones, about three quarters seen once; the top ten hold approximately 1.3%. General study findings and limits: In a later analysis, donors in an Asian-associated ancestry cluster reportedly had fewer N-insertions in productive TCRs than the cohort mean.

Turning to this clone: The target antigen is unknown.

The CDR3 runs to 16 residues. V shed 2 bases and J 8 bases; nucleotides not matched to a gene: 11. Per the germline V gene, CDR1 is SGHDN and CDR2 is FVKESK. The rearrangement joins TRBV14 to TRBJ2-1; 8 bases agree with TRBD2. The TCR was taken from a man between 18 and 29 years old in good health and CMV-seronegative. Sequencing used PBMCs. CDR3 sequence reads: CASSQPGTSFVDEQFF. The CDR3 nucleotides are TGTGCCAGCAGCCAACCCGGGACTAGTTTCGTCGATGAGCAGTTCTTC. The variable domain in full, with the rest retrieved from reference TRBV14 and TRBJ2-1, is EAGVTQFPSHSVIEKGQTVTLRCDPISGHDNLYWYRRVMGKEIKFLLHFVKESKQDESGMPNNRFLAERTGGTYSTLKVQPAELEDSGVYFCASSQPGTSFVDEQFFGPGTRLTVL.